These 27 T cell receptor beta chains came from one sample sequenced in a study of T-cell reconstitution after alpha-beta-depleted transplantation in children. For TCRbeta, the library was prepared with unique molecular identifiers. TCRdb reanalysed the PCR reads using MiXCR and keeps one entry per CDR3 protein. The sample yields fewer than 200,000 distinct CDR3 sequences, approximately 7% seen once. The material sequenced was PBMCs from the stem cell graft donor, taken from the stem cell graft. These TCRs come from a human donor who donated a stem cell graft to a child with Wiskott-Aldrich syndrome.

This clonotype was picked up many times. The junction departs from germline at one end; a sequencing error may be responsible. The chain carries TRBV12-3 or TRBV12-4 and TRBJ2-7; D might be TRBD2 (7 bases). CDR3 length: 15 amino acids. In nucleotides, the CDR3 is TGTGCCGGCAGCGGAGGGGGGGTGCGAGCCTACGAGCAGTACTTC. This encodes CAGSGGGVRAYEQYF.

The sample holds many counts of this clonotype. The V gene is TRBV12-3 or TRBV12-4, the J gene TRBJ2-1, with a possible D match to TRBD2 (5 bases). The CDR3 length is 12 residues. The germline V and J ends were trimmed by 3 bases and 10 bases, with 10 bases remaining between them. The CDR3 here is CASSFGVQEQFF. CDR3 coding DNA: TGTGCCAGCAGTTTCGGGGTCCAAGAGCAGTTCTTC.

This clonotype was detected many times. The chain uses TRBV27 and TRBJ2-7, with 7 bases lining up with TRBD2. V trimming: 8 bases; J trimming: 0 bases; junction bases outside the gene matches: 7. The germline V gene encodes CDR1 MNHEY and CDR2 SMNVEV (reference sequence). The CDR3 is made up of 14 amino acids. The CDR3 reads CASLRRGSSYEQYF. CDR3 nucleotides: TGTGCCAGCCTCCGGCGGGGGAGCTCCTACGAGCAGTACTTC.

The chain carries TRBV4-2 and TRBJ2-1; D is undetermined. Trimming removed 1 base at V and 0 bases at J, with 10 bases between. This CDR3 has 16 amino acids. The V gene's germline CDR1 is LGHNA and CDR2 YNFKEQ. CDR3 in amino acids: CASSQGRQSSYNEQFF. CDR3 sequence (DNA): TGTGCCAGCAGCCAAGGACGACAAAGCTCCTACAATGAGCAGTTCTTC.

This clonotype showed up many times. The DNA is omitted, as the CDR3 cannot be located on it reliably, and the CDR3 follows TCRdb's listing. The V and J genes are TRBV12-3 or TRBV12-4 and TRBJ2-7. The length of the CDR3 is 13 amino acids, counting both ends. The CDR3 reads CASSSSTAYEQYF.

This chain links TRBV7-2 with TRBJ2-4, with D hard to call. CDR3 length: 13 residues. The germline V gene encodes CDR1 SGHTA and CDR2 FQGNSA. Trimming pared 5 bases from V and 2 bases from J, leaving 7 bases between. The CDR3 DNA sequence: TGTGCCAGCAGCCCAGACCCCAAAAACATTCAGTACTTC. Translation: CASSPDPKNIQYF. Supplemented by reference TRBV7-2 and TRBJ2-4, the full variable domain reads GAGVSQSPSNKVTEKGKDVELRCDPISGHTALYWYRQSLGQGLEFLIYFQGNSAPDKSGLPSDRFSAERTGGSVSTLTIQRTQQEDSAVYLCASSPDPKNIQYFGAGTRLSVL.

This clonotype was counted only a few times. The genes are TRBV19 and TRBJ2-2; possibly TRBD1 for D (6 bases). Germline-derived CDR1 and CDR2 are LNHDA and SQIVND (reference sequence). The CDR3 length is 14 residues. V lost 3 bases, J lost 6 bases, and 11 bases lay in between. The CDR3 reads CASSIDQGSGELFF. Here the CDR3 DNA reads TGTGCCAGTAGTATTGATCAGGGGTCCGGGGAGCTGTTTTTT. The full variable domain, its missing parts supplied by reference TRBV19 and TRBJ2-2, is DGGITQSPKYLFRKEGQNVTLSCEQNLNHDAMYWYRQDPGQGLRLIYYSQIVNDFQKGDIAEGYSVSREKKESFPLTVTSAQKNPTAFYLCASSIDQGSGELFFGEGSRLTVL.

The sample holds many counts of this clonotype. The J gene is TRBJ1-4, the V gene TRBV20-1, with D possibly TRBD1 on 6 matching bases. V lost 3 bases and J lost 5, with 13 bases in between. Germline V gene sequence: CDR1 DFQATT, CDR2 SNEGSKA (reference sequence). The CDR3 covers 14 residues. The CDR3 loop reads CSASGLGGNEKLFF. CDR3 sequence (DNA): TGCAGTGCTAGTGGTTTAGGGGGAAATGAAAAACTGTTTTTT.

The genes are TRBV10-2 and TRBJ1-5; no firm D call. The germline V and J ends were trimmed by 4 bases and 6 bases, with 13 bases remaining between them. The CDR3 is 14 amino acids. The germline gives CDR1 WSHSY, CDR2 SAAADI. The CDR3 reads CASSVGPSGQPQHF. In DNA, the CDR3 is TGCGCCAGCAGTGTCGGTCCGAGTGGTCAGCCCCAGCATTTT.

A note on this clonotype: A read error is possible here, since a much larger clone lies one base away. The V call is TRBV4-1, the J call TRBJ2-1; possible D gene TRBD2, 6 bases. CDR1 MGHRA and CDR2 YSYEKL come from the germline V gene. This CDR3 region has 16 residues. CDR3 region: CARSQEGRRLYNEQFF. The CDR3 nucleotides are TGCGCCAGAAGCCAAGAAGGGAGGAGGCTTTACAATGAGCAGTTCTTC.

This clonotype has a single count. A much larger clone is a single base away; this may be a read error. CDR3 sequence (DNA): TGTGCCAGTGAAGTATCTAACTATGGCTACACCTTC. The encoded protein is CASEVSNYGYTF. V gene TRBV28 combines with J gene TRBJ1-2; D remains ambiguous. The V end was cut by 9 bases, the J end by 0 bases, with 8 bases between. The CDR3 covers 12 residues. Germline V gene sequence: CDR1 MDHEN, CDR2 SYDVKM.

This clonotype showed up many times. This sequence joins TRBV4-1 and TRBJ1-2; D is uncertain. The V gene lost 3 bases and the J gene lost 0 bases, with 14 bases spanning the gap. The CDR3 loop spans 16 amino acids. Germline V gene sequence: CDR1 MGHRA, CDR2 YSYEKL. The CDR3 DNA reads TGCGCCAGCAGCCATCGAGACGGCGACTCTAACTATGGCTACACCTTC. This gives the protein CASSHRDGDSNYGYTF.

The table lists this clonotype with many counts. The chain couples TRBV20-1 to TRBJ1-2; 8 bases are shared with TRBD1. Germline lookup yields CDR1 DFQATT and CDR2 SNEGSKA (reference sequence). The CDR3 loop spans 16 amino acids. Unmatched junction bases numbered 10, after V lost 0 bases and J lost 4 bases. The CDR3 DNA sequence: TGCAGTGCTAGAGATCGTTGGGGACAGGACATCTATGGCTACACCTTC. Its translation: CSARDRWGQDIYGYTF.

Many counts were recorded for this clonotype. V is TRBV10-3 and J is TRBJ2-1; tentatively, D is TRBD2 (5 bases). The germline CDR1 and CDR2 sequences are ENHRY and SYGVKD. The V end was cut by 5 bases, the J end by 5 bases, with 13 bases between. The CDR3 spans 14 residues. In DNA form, the CDR3 reads TGTGCCATCAGTCGGGGTTCGCCAAACAATGAGCAGTTCTTC. This translates into CAISRGSPNNEQFF.

This clonotype was counted at least ten times. In DNA, the CDR3 is TGCGCCAGCAGCTTGGAACTCACCTCTCTCTCTGGGGCCAACGTCCTGACTTTC. It yields the protein CASSLELTSLSGANVLTF. V and J are TRBV5-1 and TRBJ2-6; no firm D call. Germline V gives CDR1 SGHRS, CDR2 YFSETQ. The CDR3 extends over 18 amino acids. Deletions cut 0 bases from V and 0 bases from J, with 13 bases between. The full variable domain, its missing parts supplied by reference TRBV5-1 and TRBJ2-6, is KAGVTQTPRYLIKTRGQQVTLSCSPISGHRSVSWYQQTPGQGLQFLFEYFSETQRNKGNFPGRFSGRQFSNSRSEMNVSTLELGDSALYLCASSLELTSLSGANVLTFGAGSRLTVL.

At least ten counts were recorded for this clonotype. CDR3 sequence (DNA): TGTGCCACCAGTGATCCGACTAGCGGGAGTTCAGATACGCAGTATTTT. This gives the protein CATSDPTSGSSDTQYF. The V gene is TRBV24-1, the J gene TRBJ2-3; 12 bases agree with TRBD2. Germline-derived CDR1 and CDR2 are KGHDR and SFDVKD. This CDR3 comprises 16 residues. Trimming took 3 bases from V and 4 from J; bases not matched to a gene: 4.

This clonotype was seen many times. This sequence joins TRBV4-1 and TRBJ2-7; 9 bases align to TRBD1. This CDR3 spans 16 amino acids. CDR1 and CDR2 (germline): MGHRA, YSYEKL. V trimming: 3 bases; J trimming: 1 base; junction bases outside the gene matches: 7. The CDR3 loop is CASSHPTGGPSYEQYF. As DNA, the CDR3 is TGCGCCAGCAGCCACCCGACAGGGGGTCCATCCTACGAGCAGTACTTC.

This clonotype came up many times. The chain combines TRBV10-1 with TRBJ2-2; TRBD1 might be the D (6 bases). The germline V gene encodes CDR1 WNHNN and CDR2 SYGVQD (reference sequence). The CDR3 loop spans 13 amino acids. V was shortened by 6 bases and J by 3 bases, with 8 bases between the two germline ends. CDR3 protein: CASSSGDTGELFF. CDR3 DNA: TGCGCCAGCAGCTCAGGGGACACCGGGGAGCTGTTTTTT.

This clonotype was seen repeatedly, ten times or more. The chain is built from TRBV12-3 or TRBV12-4 and TRBJ1-2; 7 nucleotides agree with TRBD1. There are 17 residues in the CDR3. Unmatched junction bases numbered 12, after V lost 1 base and J lost 4 bases. In nucleotides, the CDR3 is TGTGCCAGCAGTTTAGAAACAGGGGCGGGTTTTGGCTATGGCTACACCTTC. It is translated as CASSLETGAGFGYGYTF.

This clonotype was seen many times. V and J are TRBV28 and TRBJ1-2; a possible D gene is TRBD1 (5 bases). The germline CDR1 and CDR2 sequences are MDHEN and SYDVKM. The CDR3 is 15 amino acids. The V end lost 3 bases, the J end lost 0 bases, and 11 bases lay between the germline ends. The CDR3 nucleotides are TGTGCCAGCAGTTTGACAGTTTTGGCTAACTATGGCTACACCTTC. Translation: CASSLTVLANYGYTF.

This clonotype has ten or more counts. The rearrangement uses TRBV11-2 and TRBJ2-1, with 8 bases aligning to TRBD2. Germline assignment: CDR1 SGHAT and CDR2 FQNNGV. V trimming: 0 bases; J trimming: 2 bases; junction bases outside the gene matches: 3. The CDR3 has 16 residues. CDR3 amino acids: CASSLDRGLAYNEQFF. The DNA for the CDR3 is TGTGCCAGCAGCTTAGATCGGGGACTAGCCTACAATGAGCAGTTCTTC.

In this sample, this clonotype turned up many times. This chain joins TRBV10-3 and TRBJ2-7; 12 bases fit TRBD2. Germline V CDR1 and CDR2: ENHRY, SYGVKD. The V segment lost 8 bases and the J segment 0 bases; nucleotides outside the gene matches: 2. CDR3 length: 14 residues. In DNA form, the CDR3 reads TGTGCCATCCGGACTAGCGGGATCTCCTACGAGCAGTACTTC. This sequence encodes CAIRTSGISYEQYF.

This clonotype appeared many times. The V gene is TRBV7-2, the J gene TRBJ2-3; 7 bases line up with TRBD2. Germline values: CDR1 SGHTA, CDR2 FQGNSA. This CDR3 contains 15 residues. V lost 5 bases to trimming and J lost 6 bases; unmatched junction nucleotides: 11. The CDR3 is CASSAGTSGGDTQYF. In DNA, the CDR3 is TGTGCCAGCAGCGCCGGGACTTCGGGGGGTGATACGCAGTATTTT.

This clonotype was picked up many times. The V gene is TRBV7-2, the J gene TRBJ1-2; the match to TRBD1 covers 7 bases. Germline CDR1 is SGHTA and CDR2 is FQGNSA. The CDR3 has 16 amino acids. V shed 0 bases, J shed 2 bases, and the junction held 6 bases outside the gene matches. The CDR3 DNA follows: TGTGCCAGCAGCTTAGCTCTGGTACAGGGGAACTATGGCTACACCTTC. Translation gives CASSLALVQGNYGYTF.

This clonotype was observed many times. DNA for the CDR3: TGTGCCAGCAGCCAATTAGGTCGGGACCCGACCTACGAGCAGTACTTC. Its protein product is CASSQLGRDPTYEQYF. This rearrangement joins TRBV7-2 to TRBJ2-7, with D perhaps assigned TRBD1 or TRBD2 (5 bases each). Deletions cut 5 bases from V and 2 bases from J, with 19 bases between. The germline V gene encodes CDR1 SGHTA and CDR2 FQGNSA. This CDR3 region has 16 residues.

In its sample, this clonotype was seen many times. The J gene is TRBJ1-1, the V gene TRBV11-2; D is undetermined. Germline values: CDR1 SGHAT, CDR2 FQNNGV. V shed 6 bases and J shed 5 bases, with 19 bases lying between them. This CDR3 has 15 amino acids. CDR3 sequence: CASRPTGSQDTEAFF. As DNA, the CDR3 is TGTGCCAGCAGACCAACCGGGAGTCAGGATACTGAAGCTTTCTTT.

This clonotype was seen at least ten times. The chain links TRBV5-1 to TRBJ2-7; TRBD2 is a possible D gene (5 bases). The CDR3 has 16 amino acids. V lost 2 bases to trimming and J lost 3 bases, with 18 bases between them. The V gene's germline CDR1 is SGHRS and CDR2 YFSETQ. The CDR3 sequence is CASSFEGQPYYYEQYF. As DNA, the CDR3 is TGCGCCAGCAGCTTTGAGGGCCAACCATATTACTACGAGCAGTACTTC.